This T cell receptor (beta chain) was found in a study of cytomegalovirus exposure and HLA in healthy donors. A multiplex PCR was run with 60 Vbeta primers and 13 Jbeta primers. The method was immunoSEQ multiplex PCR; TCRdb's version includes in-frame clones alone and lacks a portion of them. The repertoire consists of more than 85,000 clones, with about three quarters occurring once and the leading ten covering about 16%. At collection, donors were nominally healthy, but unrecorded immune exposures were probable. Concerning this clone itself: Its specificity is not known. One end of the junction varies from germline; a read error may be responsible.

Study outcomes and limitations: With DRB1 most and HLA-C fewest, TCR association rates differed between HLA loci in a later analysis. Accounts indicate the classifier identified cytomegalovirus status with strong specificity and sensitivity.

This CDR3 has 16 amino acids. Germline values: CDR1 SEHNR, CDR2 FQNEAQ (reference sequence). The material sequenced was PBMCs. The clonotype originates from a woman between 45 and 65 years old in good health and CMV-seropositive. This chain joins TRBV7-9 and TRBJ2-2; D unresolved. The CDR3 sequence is CSSSFDSLTPTGELFF. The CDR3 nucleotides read TGTTCCAGCAGCTTCGACTCTCTGACCCCCACCGGGGAGCTGTTTTTT.